The 29 T cell receptor beta chains given below trace back to one sample, sequenced in a study of T cell changes during pregnancy in multiple sclerosis. Only in-frame clones appear in the TCRdb table, and some are missing; sequencing was by immunoSEQ multiplex PCR. The sample has some 70,000 clones, roughly 90% seen once; the top ten hold about 0.3%. The sequencing used CD4+ T cells from peripheral blood mononuclear cells, collected in the third trimester of pregnancy. Receptors originate from a female donor in good health, enrolled as a control in a pregnancy study.

The rearrangement uses TRBV7-2 and TRBJ1-1; 7 bases line up with TRBD1. Germline V lookup: CDR1 SGHTA, CDR2 FQGNSA. This CDR3 has 14 residues. V shed 6 bases and J 2 bases; nucleotides not matched to a gene: 6. In nucleotides, the CDR3 is TGTGCCAGCAGGAGAGGGGGCAGTAACACTGAAGCTTTCTTT. This sequence encodes CASRRGGSNTEAFF.

The chain recombines TRBV11-2 with TRBJ2-1, with D maybe TRBD2 (6 bases). The CDR3 totals 14 residues. Germline-derived CDR1 and CDR2 are SGHAT and FQNNGV. Trimming removed 0 bases from V and 10 bases from J, with 13 bases in between. CDR3 amino acids: CASSLDRGVGEQFF. The CDR3 DNA sequence: TGTGCCAGCAGCTTAGATCGCGGGGTCGGAGAGCAGTTCTTC.

The J gene is TRBJ1-1, the V gene TRBV7-9; 7 bases are a match to TRBD1. This CDR3 contains 15 residues. From germline, CDR1 is SEHNR and CDR2 FQNEAQ (reference sequence). The trim removed 4 bases at V and 2 bases at J, leaving 7 bases unmatched. Here the CDR3 reads CASSSITGVNTEAFF. CDR3 nucleotide sequence: TGTGCCAGCAGCTCAATCACAGGGGTTAACACTGAAGCTTTCTTT.

The rearrangement links TRBV7-2 to TRBJ2-7; 11 bases match TRBD2. From germline, CDR1 is SGHTA and CDR2 FQGNSA. Trimming at V came to 2 bases and at J to 6 bases, leaving 3 bases not matched to a gene. The CDR3 extends over 14 amino acids. CDR3 DNA: TGTGCCAGCAGCTTACTAGCGGGGGGACGCGAGCAGTACTTC. It codes for CASSLLAGGREQYF. The whole variable domain, filled in from reference TRBV7-2 and TRBJ2-7, reads GAGVSQSPSNKVTEKGKDVELRCDPISGHTALYWYRQSLGQGLEFLIYFQGNSAPDKSGLPSDRFSAERTGGSVSTLTIQRTQQEDSAVYLCASSLLAGGREQYFGPGTRLTVT.

The rearrangement joins TRBV6-6 to TRBJ1-5; D unclear. CDR1 MNHNY and CDR2 SVGAGI come from the germline V gene (reference sequence). With 7 bases removed from V and 5 bases from J, the gap between germline ends came to 9 bases. The CDR3 extends over 12 amino acids. CDR3 DNA sequence: TGTGCCAGCAACAGTCCCGATCAGCCCCAGCATTTT. Its protein is CASNSPDQPQHF.

J is TRBJ2-7 and V is TRBV4-3, with 11 bases identical to TRBD2. V dropped 4 bases and J dropped 4; count of bases not matched to a gene: 6. There are 15 residues in the CDR3. CDR1 is LGHNA and CDR2 is YSLEER in the germline V gene. CDR3 sequence: CASSLLLAGDYEQYF. Written as DNA, the CDR3 is TGCGCCAGCAGCCTACTACTAGCGGGGGATTACGAGCAGTACTTC.

The chain recombines TRBV7-3 with TRBJ1-1, with D tentatively TRBD1 (5 bases). Trimming pared 2 bases from V and 0 bases from J, leaving 10 bases between. Germline-derived CDR1 and CDR2 are SGHTA and FQGTGA. The CDR3 extends over 15 amino acids. The CDR3 nucleotides read TGTGCCAGCAGCTTATTTGGGGGGTTGAACACTGAAGCTTTCTTT. This codes for CASSLFGGLNTEAFF.

The chain combines TRBV4-3 with TRBJ2-1; D unresolved. CDR3 length: 16 amino acids. V was pared by 0 bases and J by 2 bases, with 11 bases between. Germline CDR1 is LGHNA and CDR2 is YSLEER. The CDR3 sequence: CASSQDLPRTYNEQFF. The CDR3 DNA sequence: TGCGCCAGCAGCCAAGATCTCCCCAGGACCTACAATGAGCAGTTCTTC.

The chain couples TRBV4-3 to TRBJ2-3, with a possible D match to TRBD1 (5 bases). V lost 0 bases and J lost 6, with 10 bases in between. The CDR3 loop spans 14 amino acids. Germline assignment: CDR1 LGHNA and CDR2 YSLEER. The CDR3 region is CASSQDMTADTQYF. The CDR3 nucleotides read TGCGCCAGCAGCCAAGACATGACAGCTGATACGCAGTATTTT.

This chain links TRBV30 with TRBJ2-7; D is possibly TRBD2 (5 bases). Trimming shortened V by 3 bases and J by 0 bases, and 12 bases separated the two germline ends. The germline V gene has CDR1 GTSNPN and CDR2 SVGIG (reference sequence). This CDR3 is 14 amino acids long. CDR3 region: CAWSRGASSYEQYF. The CDR3 region has the DNA TGTGCCTGGAGCCGGGGAGCGAGCTCCTACGAGCAGTACTTC.

For the CDR3, the DNA is TGTGCCAGCAGCCCCTGGACTAGCGGGGTAGGGGAGACCCAGTACTTC. It translates to CASSPWTSGVGETQYF. This chain joins TRBV9 and TRBJ2-5; 12 bases agree with TRBD2. The CDR3 totals 16 residues. Losses at the gene ends were 4 bases for V and 5 bases for J; bases not matched to a gene: 9. Germline CDR1 is SGDLS and CDR2 is YYNGEE.

The chain has TRBV29-1 and TRBJ1-1; D is perhaps TRBD1 (5 bases). The CDR3 contains 13 residues. The germline gives CDR1 SQVTM, CDR2 ANQGSEA. The V end was cut by 6 bases, the J end by 2 bases, with 13 bases between. CDR3 sequence reads: CSVQIGGNTEAFF. DNA for the CDR3: TGCAGCGTCCAGATCGGGGGAAACACTGAAGCTTTCTTT.

The chain employs TRBV5-4 and TRBJ2-3; D is uncertain. Deletions cut 4 bases from V and 0 bases from J, with 3 bases between. CDR1 is SGHNT, CDR2 YYREEE, per germline (reference sequence). The CDR3 has 12 residues. DNA for the CDR3: TGTGCCAGCAGCCAGAGCACAGATACGCAGTATTTT. Translating it yields CASSQSTDTQYF.

This clone has more than one count but fewer than ten. The chain couples TRBV5-1 to TRBJ1-1, with D tentatively TRBD1 (5 bases). Trimming shortened V by 0 bases and J by 5 bases, and 14 bases separated the two germline ends. The CDR3 is 15 amino acids. Looked up from germline, CDR1 is SGHRS and CDR2 is YFSETQ. The DNA for the CDR3 is TGCGCCAGCAGCTTGGGGGATAGGGGAACAACTGAAGCTTTCTTT. Translated: CASSLGDRGTTEAFF.

J is TRBJ2-1 and V is TRBV2; no reliable D call. This CDR3 comprises 14 residues. Trimming left V 4 bases short and J 0 bases short, with 7 bases between. CDR1 and CDR2 (germline): SNHLY, FYNNEI. The CDR3 sequence: CASSALASYNEQFF. CDR3 DNA sequence: TGTGCCAGCAGTGCGTTAGCCTCCTACAATGAGCAGTTCTTC.

This chain uses TRBV5-6 with TRBJ2-1; D is perhaps TRBD2 (6 bases). CDR1 and CDR2 from the germline V gene are SGHDT and YYEEEE. V dropped 2 bases and J dropped 8 bases, with 14 bases sitting between them. The CDR3 is 14 residues long. This CDR3 reads CASSLGTGVDEQFF. In DNA form, the CDR3 reads TGTGCCAGCAGCTTAGGTACGGGGGTCGATGAGCAGTTCTTC.

CDR3 DNA sequence: TGTGCCATCAAGAGGGAGGGAATCTCCTACGAGCAGTACTTC. As protein: CAIKREGISYEQYF. The rearrangement uses TRBV10-3 and TRBJ2-7, with 7 bases that match TRBD2. Germline loops: CDR1 ENHRY, CDR2 SYGVKD. The V segment lost 7 bases and the J segment 0 bases; nucleotides outside the gene matches: 6. The CDR3 is 14 amino acids.

The J gene is TRBJ2-3, the V gene TRBV5-4; 12 bases fit TRBD1. The junction had 3 bases not matched to a gene; V was cut back by 4 bases and J by 0 bases. Per the germline V gene, CDR1 is SGHNT and CDR2 is YYREEE (reference sequence). The length of the CDR3 is 16 residues. This CDR3 reads CASSGGTGGSTDTQYF. The DNA for the CDR3 is TGTGCCAGCAGCGGGGGGACAGGGGGCAGCACAGATACGCAGTATTTT.

This clone was observed a handful of times. The chain uses TRBV7-8 and TRBJ2-7, with 9 nucleotides matching TRBD1. The CDR3 runs to 14 residues. The V and J ends lost 5 bases and 5 bases, in that order; junction bases with no gene match: 7. Germline lookup yields CDR1 SGHVS and CDR2 FQNEAQ. The CDR3 region is CASSPGTGINEQYF. CDR3 nucleotide sequence: TGTGCCAGCAGCCCCGGGACAGGGATCAACGAGCAGTACTTC.

CDR3 in amino acids: CASSVGMGTGYGSYGYTF. The CDR3 region has the DNA TGTGCCAGCAGCGTAGGAATGGGGACAGGGTACGGTTCCTATGGCTACACCTTC. The J gene is TRBJ1-2, the V gene TRBV9; 9 bases are a match to TRBD1. CDR1 is SGDLS and CDR2 is YYNGEE in the germline V gene. J gave up 4 bases and V 0 bases, and 13 bases lay outside the gene matches. CDR3 length: 18 amino acids.

The chain carries TRBV5-1 and TRBJ1-5; possible D gene TRBD1, 6 bases. CDR3 length: 15 residues. The germline V and J ends were trimmed by 1 base and 4 bases, with 12 bases remaining between them. Per germline, CDR1 SGHRS and CDR2 YFSETQ. The CDR3 region has the DNA TGCGCCAGCAGCTTGATTCCAGGGGATAATCAGCCCCAGCATTTT. Protein: CASSLIPGDNQPQHF.

This clone occurred a few times. The V call is TRBV30, the J call TRBJ1-1; D remains ambiguous. V lost 0 bases and J 6 bases, leaving 11 bases between the germline ends. The CDR3 contains 13 residues. Germline assignment: CDR1 GTSNPN and CDR2 SVGIG (reference sequence). The CDR3 reads CAWSVRRVSEAFF. DNA for the CDR3: TGTGCCTGGAGTGTACGTCGCGTCTCTGAAGCTTTCTTT.

This chain connects TRBV6-1 to TRBJ2-5, with D tentatively TRBD1 (5 bases). Germline loops: CDR1 MNHNS, CDR2 SASEGT. Trimming pared 4 bases from V and 5 bases from J, leaving 17 bases between. This CDR3 contains 15 residues. The CDR3 nucleotides are TGTGCCAGCAGTGCTCTGGGCCCAGGGATGGAGACCCAGTACTTC. Protein product: CASSALGPGMETQYF.

The rearrangement uses TRBV7-2 and TRBJ1-1, with 7 positions matching TRBD1. After removal of 5 bases from V and 1 base from J, the junction contained 7 bases not matched to a gene. The CDR3 is 15 residues long. Looked up from germline, CDR1 is SGHTA and CDR2 is FQGNSA. The CDR3 nucleotides read TGTGCCAGCAGCCAAACTTGGACAGGGAACACTGAAGCTTTCTTT. It is translated as CASSQTWTGNTEAFF.

The chain recombines TRBV7-6 with TRBJ1-3; no clear D. The CDR3 spans 16 residues. From germline, CDR1 is SGHVS and CDR2 FNYEAQ. The V gene lost 3 bases and the J gene lost 0 bases, with 12 bases spanning the gap. In DNA, the CDR3 is TGTGCCAGCAGCTTGGGAGAGTCTCGCTCTGGAAACACCATATATTTT. Translation: CASSLGESRSGNTIYF. The complete variable domain, with remaining parts taken from reference TRBV7-6 and TRBJ1-3, reads GAGVSQSPRYKVTKRGQDVALRCDPISGHVSLYWYRQALGQGPEFLTYFNYEAQQDKSGLPNDRFSAERPEGSISTLTIQRTEQRDSAMYRCASSLGESRSGNTIYFGEGSWLTVV.

This rearrangement joins TRBV7-2 to TRBJ1-5; D is uncertain. CDR1 SGHTA and CDR2 FQGNSA come from the germline V gene. The CDR3 consists of 15 residues. Trimming took off 2 bases at V and 1 base at J, with 9 bases between the two ends. This chain's CDR3 is CASSLISLSNQPQHF. The CDR3 bases are TGTGCCAGCAGCTTAATTTCATTGAGCAATCAGCCCCAGCATTTT.

The V call is TRBV6-1, the J call TRBJ1-2; 7 bases agree with TRBD1. Germline V gene data show CDR1 as MNHNS and CDR2 as SASEGT. V lost 2 bases to trimming and J lost 4 bases; unmatched junction nucleotides: 10. This CDR3 contains 16 residues. The CDR3 DNA sequence: TGTGCCAGCAGTGAATTGCGACAGGGCCTCCTCTATGGCTACACCTTC. Translation: CASSELRQGLLYGYTF.

The rearrangement joins TRBV7-2 to TRBJ1-4, with D possibly matching TRBD1 (5 bases). Per the germline V gene, CDR1 is SGHTA and CDR2 is FQGNSA. This CDR3 spans 15 amino acids. V was cut by 1 base and J by 7 bases, with 13 bases left in between. This CDR3 is CASSLVAGVGEKLFF. The CDR3 DNA reads TGTGCCAGCAGCTTAGTTGCGGGGGTTGGTGAAAAACTGTTTTTT.

This clone has a handful of counts. V gene TRBV19 combines with J gene TRBJ2-1; 8 bases match TRBD1. V was pared by 5 bases and J by 8 bases, with 5 bases of the junction left unmatched. This CDR3 is built from 13 residues. Germline V gene sequence: CDR1 LNHDA, CDR2 SQIVND (reference sequence). CDR3 protein: CASSGGQGDEQFF. CDR3 DNA: TGTGCCAGTAGTGGAGGACAGGGCGATGAGCAGTTCTTC.